This TCR beta chain was retrieved from a study of CD8 T cells in ankylosing spondylitis. This clonotype was recorded a few times. TCRdb re-called the 5' RACE reads with MiXCR, one entry per CDR3 protein. Among approximately 220,000 distinct CDR3 sequences listed, roughly 10% were seen once. The germline CDR1 and CDR2 sequences are MNHNS and SASEGT. The CDR3 is 17 amino acids. V lost 6 bases to trimming and J lost 3 bases; unmatched junction nucleotides: 10. Sequencing was carried out using blood, either unsorted or a sorted T cell fraction (not recorded which). The receptor's source is a male donor with ankylosing spondylitis or in good health (not recorded which). V usage is TRBV6-1 and J usage is TRBJ2-1, with 11 bases lining up with TRBD1. The CDR3 here is CASSLRTGTGGYNEQFF. The CDR3 nucleotides are TGTGCCAGCAGCCTTAGGACGGGGACAGGGGGCTACAATGAGCAGTTCTTC.